This T cell receptor beta chain was identified in a study of neoadjuvant anti-PD-1 for oral cavity cancer. Turning to the study itself: Patients without progression received a fourth nivolumab dose around day 43, then surgical resection on days 50-56. Study findings and constraints: With a few patients per group, TCR findings need larger cohorts.

Germline V lookup: CDR1 SGHVS, CDR2 FNYEAQ. The CDR3 covers 13 residues. V was clipped by 3 bases and J by 7 bases, with 9 bases between them. Profiling relied on immunoSEQ multiplex PCR, and the TCRdb table lists in-frame clones only, not all of them. The sample yields about 72,000 clones, more than 70% seen once. About this clone itself: Antigen unknown.

The sequencing used PBMCs, collected before nivolumab (anti-PD-1) treatment. This rearrangement joins TRBV7-6 to TRBJ1-4; no clear D. This clonotype was obtained from a person between 35 and 79 years old with oral cavity squamous cell carcinoma. As DNA, the CDR3 is TGTGCCAGCAGCTTTACGGGCTCTGAAAAACTGTTTTTT. Its protein is CASSFTGSEKLFF. Complete variable domain (other parts from reference TRBV7-6 and TRBJ1-4): GAGVSQSPRYKVTKRGQDVALRCDPISGHVSLYWYRQALGQGPEFLTYFNYEAQQDKSGLPNDRFSAERPEGSISTLTIQRTEQRDSAMYRCASSFTGSEKLFFGSGTQLSVL.